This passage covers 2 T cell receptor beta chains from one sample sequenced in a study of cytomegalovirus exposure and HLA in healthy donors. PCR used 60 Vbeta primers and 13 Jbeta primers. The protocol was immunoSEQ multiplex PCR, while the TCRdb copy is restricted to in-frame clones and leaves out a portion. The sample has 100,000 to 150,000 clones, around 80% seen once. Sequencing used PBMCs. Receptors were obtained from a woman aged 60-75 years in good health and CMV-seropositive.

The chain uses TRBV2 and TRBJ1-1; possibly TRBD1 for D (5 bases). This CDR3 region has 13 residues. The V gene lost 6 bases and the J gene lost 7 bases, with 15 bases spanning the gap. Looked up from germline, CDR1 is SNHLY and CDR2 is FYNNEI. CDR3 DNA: TGTGCCAGCAGAGTTAGACAGACGGGTGAAGCTTTCTTT. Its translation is CASRVRQTGEAFF.

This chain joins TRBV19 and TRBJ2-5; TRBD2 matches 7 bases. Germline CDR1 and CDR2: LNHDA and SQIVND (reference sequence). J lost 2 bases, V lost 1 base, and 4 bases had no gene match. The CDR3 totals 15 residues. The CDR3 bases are TGTGCCAGTAGTATAGGCGGGACTATACAAGAGACCCAGTACTTC. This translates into CASSIGGTIQETQYF.